Below are 30 T cell receptor beta chains sequenced from a single sample in a study of blood T cell repertoires in COVID-19. Measured with immunoSEQ multiplex PCR; TCRdb has only the in-frame clones, and not every one. The data contain 120,000 to 150,000 clones, roughly 84% of them seen just once; the ten biggest clones take up under 7%. What was sequenced was PBMCs or T cells enriched from blood (not recorded which). The receptors shown here come from a woman between 45 and 60 years old who had been exposed to COVID-19.

The J gene is TRBJ2-3, the V gene TRBV7-3; 8 bases agree with TRBD1. With V trimmed by 6 bases and J by 0 bases, 5 bases remained unmatched. Germline values: CDR1 SGHTA, CDR2 FQGTGA. The CDR3 is 15 residues long. The CDR3 reads CASSRQGASTDTQYF. Here the CDR3 DNA reads TGTGCCAGCAGTCGTCAGGGGGCTAGCACAGATACGCAGTATTTT.

The CDR3 sequence: CASSEYELAGNIQYF. The CDR3 coding sequence is TGTGCCAGCAGTGAATATGAACTAGCGGGGAACATTCAGTACTTC. The chain carries TRBV6-1 and TRBJ2-4; 10 bases map to TRBD2. This CDR3 has 15 residues. Per the germline V gene, CDR1 is MNHNS and CDR2 is SASEGT. After removal of 2 bases from V and 7 bases from J, the junction contained 5 bases not matched to a gene.

The chain joins TRBV5-5 to TRBJ2-1; tentatively, D is TRBD1 (6 bases). This CDR3 is 16 amino acids long. V was shortened by 0 bases and J by 4 bases, with 14 bases between the two germline ends. CDR1 SGHKS and CDR2 YYEKEE come from the germline V gene (reference sequence). The CDR3 is CASSLAAGALYNEQFF. The CDR3 bases are TGTGCCAGCAGCTTGGCCGCAGGGGCCCTATACAATGAGCAGTTCTTC. The full variable domain, rest sourced from reference TRBV5-5 and TRBJ2-1, is DAGVTQSPTHLIKTRGQQVTLRCSPISGHKSVSWYQQVLGQGPQFIFQYYEKEERGRGNFPDRFSARQFPNYSSELNVNALLLGDSALYLCASSLAAGALYNEQFFGPGTRLTVL.

The chain employs TRBV6-5 and TRBJ2-7, with D hard to call. The CDR3 spans 12 residues. V was pared by 4 bases and J by 1 base, with 5 bases between. Germline V gene data show CDR1 as MNHEY and CDR2 as SVGAGI. CDR3 region: CASSSFSYEQYF. In nucleotides, the CDR3 is TGTGCCAGCAGTTCGTTTTCCTACGAGCAGTACTTC.

The chain has TRBV7-9 and TRBJ1-3; 7 bases agree with TRBD1. The CDR3 sequence is 16 residues long. J gave up 0 bases and V 5 bases, and 7 bases lay outside the gene matches. Germline V gives CDR1 SEHNR, CDR2 FQNEAQ (reference sequence). In DNA form, the CDR3 reads TGTGCCAGCAGCCCCGGGACAGCTCGCTCTGGAAACACCATATATTTT. Translating it yields CASSPGTARSGNTIYF. Variable domain in full (rest from reference TRBV7-9 and TRBJ1-3): DTGVSQNPRHKITKRGQNVTFRCDPISEHNRLYWYRQTLGQGPEFLTYFQNEAQLEKSRLLSDRFSAERPKGSFSTLEIQRTEQGDSAMYLCASSPGTARSGNTIYFGEGSWLTVV.

This sequence joins TRBV9 and TRBJ1-3, with D maybe TRBD1 (6 bases). Germline-derived CDR1 and CDR2 are SGDLS and YYNGEE. V was shortened by 3 bases and J by 3 bases, with 19 bases between the two germline ends. This CDR3 has 17 amino acids. This CDR3 is CASSASVGGAGGNTIYF. Here the CDR3 DNA reads TGTGCCAGCAGCGCGTCCGTTGGGGGCGCGGGTGGAAACACCATATATTTT.

The chain links TRBV5-5 to TRBJ2-5, with TRBD2 as a possible D gene (5 bases). Germline CDR1 is SGHKS and CDR2 is YYEKEE (reference sequence). The CDR3 spans 13 residues. Trimming removed 0 bases at V and 4 bases at J, with 7 bases between. The CDR3 here is CASSLDLAETQYF. The CDR3 nucleotides read TGTGCCAGCAGCTTGGACCTAGCAGAGACCCAGTACTTC.

V usage is TRBV6-2 or TRBV6-3 and J usage is TRBJ1-5; 9 bases line up with TRBD1. Germline V CDR1 and CDR2: MNHEY, SVGEGT. J was trimmed by 8 bases and V by 2 bases; bases with no gene match: 1. CDR3 size: 13 residues. The CDR3 sequence is CASSYRTGEPQHF. In DNA form, the CDR3 reads TGTGCCAGCAGTTACAGGACAGGGGAGCCCCAGCATTTT.

The genes are TRBV12-3 or TRBV12-4 and TRBJ1-1, with D uncertain. The V gene lost 4 bases and the J gene lost 4 bases, with 4 bases spanning the gap. The CDR3 spans 11 residues. In DNA, the CDR3 is TGTGCCAGCAGTTCCTTCACTGAAGCTTTCTTT. Its translation is CASSSFTEAFF.

This sequence joins TRBV10-3 and TRBJ2-1; tentatively, D is TRBD2 (6 bases). CDR1 is ENHRY and CDR2 is SYGVKD in the germline V gene. V was clipped by 2 bases and J by 6 bases, with 14 bases between them. The CDR3 extends over 15 amino acids. CDR3 DNA: TGTGCCATCAGTGAGATAGCGGAGAGGGGCAATGAGCAGTTCTTC. The encoded protein is CAISEIAERGNEQFF.

This chain links TRBV12-5 with TRBJ2-4, with 10 bases fitting TRBD1. J gave up 3 bases and V 1 base, and 3 bases lay outside the gene matches. Germline V lookup: CDR1 LGHNT, CDR2 FRNRAP. This CDR3 spans 16 amino acids. In DNA, the CDR3 is TGTGCTAGTGGTTTGGGACAGGGGGCTGGCAAAAACATTCAGTACTTC. Amino acid sequence: CASGLGQGAGKNIQYF.

The J gene is TRBJ2-7, the V gene TRBV5-4; TRBD2 matches at 8 bases. Per the germline V gene, CDR1 is SGHNT and CDR2 is YYREEE (reference sequence). This CDR3 is 14 amino acids long. The V and J ends lost 5 bases and 5 bases, in that order; junction bases with no gene match: 9. CDR3 nucleotide sequence: TGTGCCAGCAGTGTGAGCGGGGGTCTCGACGAGCAGTACTTC. It encodes CASSVSGGLDEQYF.

The CDR3 region is CASSQEGIQVSPLHF. The CDR3 coding sequence is TGTGCCAGCAGCCAAGAGGGTATACAGGTTTCACCCCTCCACTTT. The rearrangement uses TRBV4-2 and TRBJ1-6; D perhaps matches TRBD1 (5 bases). The V gene's germline CDR1 is LGHNA and CDR2 YNFKEQ. V shed 0 bases and J shed 9 bases, with 12 bases lying between them. The CDR3 covers 15 residues.

V is TRBV13 and J is TRBJ2-1; 8 bases fit TRBD2. Germline V lookup: CDR1 PRHDT, CDR2 FYEKMQ (reference sequence). This CDR3 comprises 16 residues. V gave up 4 bases and J gave up 7 bases; unmatched junction bases: 12. CDR3 sequence: CASSSHTGLVSNEQFF. As DNA, the CDR3 is TGTGCCAGCAGCTCCCATACGGGACTAGTATCGAATGAGCAGTTCTTC.

The J gene is TRBJ1-2, the V gene TRBV6-5; perhaps TRBD1 as D (5 bases). The V gene's germline CDR1 is MNHEY and CDR2 SVGAGI. The CDR3 contains 14 residues. Trimming stripped 4 bases from V and 0 bases from J, with 9 bases between. The CDR3, as DNA: TGTGCCAGCAGTTCCAACAGGCCTAACTATGGCTACACCTTC. Translating gives CASSSNRPNYGYTF.

This sequence joins TRBV6-2 or TRBV6-3 and TRBJ1-5, with TRBD1 as a possible D gene (6 bases). Germline V gene data show CDR1 as MNHEY and CDR2 as SVGEGT. The CDR3 is 16 amino acids. Trimming left V 5 bases short and J 0 bases short, with 14 bases between. CDR3 residues: CASSTREGGSNQPQHF. CDR3 nucleotides: TGTGCCAGCAGTACCCGGGAAGGGGGTAGCAATCAGCCCCAGCATTTT.

The chain combines TRBV19 with TRBJ1-1; D not certain. The CDR3 loop spans 15 amino acids. CDR1 and CDR2 from the germline V gene are LNHDA and SQIVND (reference sequence). Between the trimmed V and J ends, which lost 3 bases and 4 bases, there was a span of 15 bases. CDR3 amino acids: CASSMGKGGSTEAFF. The DNA for the CDR3 is TGTGCCAGTAGTATGGGTAAGGGCGGGAGCACTGAAGCTTTCTTT.

CDR3 protein: CASSVEGRGLAGQETQYF. DNA for the CDR3: TGTGCCAGCAGCGTAGAAGGGAGGGGACTAGCGGGACAAGAGACCCAGTACTTC. The chain employs TRBV9 and TRBJ2-5; 13 nucleotides align to TRBD2. Unmatched junction bases numbered 7, after V lost 0 bases and J lost 2 bases. The CDR3 consists of 18 residues. CDR1 and CDR2 (germline): SGDLS, YYNGEE.

The chain combines TRBV4-1 with TRBJ1-1; D is unclear. Trimming took 3 bases from V and 1 from J, leaving 12 bases between them. Germline V gene lookup returns CDR1 MGHRA and CDR2 YSYEKL. This CDR3 contains 15 residues. The CDR3 sequence is CASSHLGERNTEAFF. CDR3 nucleotide sequence: TGCGCCAGCAGCCACCTCGGGGAGAGGAACACTGAAGCTTTCTTT.

The rearrangement joins TRBV6-5 to TRBJ1-2, with a tentative D call TRBD1 (5 bases). V was trimmed by 2 bases and J by 6 bases, leaving 10 bases between them. This CDR3 comprises 13 residues. Germline values: CDR1 MNHEY, CDR2 SVGAGI. The CDR3: CASSYVPGHGYTF. Here the CDR3 DNA reads TGTGCCAGCAGTTACGTGCCAGGGCATGGCTACACCTTC.

This clone was recorded a few times. This sequence joins TRBV27 and TRBJ1-6, with D hard to call. The CDR3 covers 14 residues. Trimming stripped 2 bases from V and 7 bases from J, with 9 bases between. Per the germline V gene, CDR1 is MNHEY and CDR2 is SMNVEV (reference sequence). The CDR3 sequence: CASSLIARNSPLHF. CDR3 nucleotides: TGTGCCAGCAGTTTAATCGCCCGGAATTCACCCCTCCACTTT.

The chain joins TRBV5-1 to TRBJ2-2; 9 bases map to TRBD1. The germline V gene has CDR1 SGHRS and CDR2 YFSETQ. There are 17 residues in the CDR3. V gave up 2 bases and J gave up 7 bases; unmatched junction bases: 12. In DNA form, the CDR3 reads TGCGCCAGCAGCTTACAGGGGGCCTTCCGAACAATCGGGGAGCTGTTTTTT. Its protein is CASSLQGAFRTIGELFF.

The V call is TRBV12-5, the J call TRBJ1-6; tentatively, D is TRBD1 (6 bases). The CDR3 spans 17 residues. Germline assignment: CDR1 LGHNT and CDR2 FRNRAP. V was shortened by 2 bases and J by 6 bases, with 17 bases between the two germline ends. Here the CDR3 reads CASGLNNQGFTNSPLHF. The CDR3 DNA reads TGTGCTAGTGGTTTGAATAACCAGGGGTTTACTAATTCACCCCTCCACTTT.

CDR3 region: CASSLNRQDGWDNPEAFF. CDR3 DNA sequence: TGCGCCAGCAGCTTAAATCGACAGGATGGGTGGGATAACCCTGAAGCTTTCTTT. The V gene is TRBV5-1, the J gene TRBJ1-1; TRBD1 is a possible D gene (6 bases). CDR1 is SGHRS and CDR2 is YFSETQ in the germline V gene. Trimming stripped 2 bases from V and 6 bases from J, with 26 bases between. The CDR3 length is 18 residues.

V and J are TRBV30 and TRBJ1-2; D is ambiguous. The CDR3 totals 13 residues. CDR1 and CDR2 from the germline V gene are GTSNPN and SVGIG (reference sequence). V lost 1 base, J lost 6 bases, and 12 bases lay in between. The CDR3 is CAWSGSPSDGYTF. The CDR3 DNA sequence: TGTGCCTGGAGTGGATCTCCGTCGGATGGCTACACCTTC.

CDR3 sequence (DNA): TGTGCCAGCAGCCAAGATGTATCCGGGAGGACTGAAGCTTTCTTT. Protein sequence: CASSQDVSGRTEAFF. The chain recombines TRBV14 with TRBJ1-1, with D unresolved. This CDR3 has 15 residues. V lost 0 bases and J 5 bases, leaving 13 bases between the germline ends. Germline CDR1 SGHDN, CDR2 FVKESK.

The rearrangement links TRBV30 to TRBJ2-3, with a tentative D call TRBD1 (5 bases). V lost 0 bases to trimming and J lost 2 bases, with 15 bases between them. The V gene's germline CDR1 is GTSNPN and CDR2 SVGIG (reference sequence). The CDR3 runs to 16 residues. CDR3 in amino acids: CAWSVGAGWNTDTQYF. As DNA, the CDR3 is TGTGCCTGGAGTGTAGGGGCAGGGTGGAACACAGATACGCAGTATTTT. Combining the CDR3 with reference TRBV30 and TRBJ2-3 gives the whole variable domain SQTIHQWPATLVQPVGSPLSLECTVEGTSNPNLYWYRQAAGRGLQLLFYSVGIGQISSEVPQNLSASRPQDRQFILSSKKLLLSDSGFYLCAWSVGAGWNTDTQYFGPGTRLTVL.

The gene calls are TRBV30 and TRBJ2-7, with a possible D match to TRBD1 (7 bases). The CDR3 covers 15 residues. The germline CDR1 and CDR2 sequences are GTSNPN and SVGIG (reference sequence). V was cut by 3 bases and J by 3 bases, with 18 bases left in between. The CDR3 loop is CAWSNRGTASYEQYF. In DNA form, the CDR3 reads TGTGCCTGGAGCAACCGGGGGACAGCGAGCTACGAGCAGTACTTC.

This clone was observed a single time. The rearrangement links TRBV11-3 to TRBJ2-1; 12 bases match TRBD2. The CDR3 is 16 residues long. Germline CDR1 reads SGHNT; CDR2 reads YENEEA. J lost 7 bases, V lost 5 bases, and 9 bases had no gene match. CDR3 nucleotide sequence: TGTGCCAGCAGCCCCACAGGACTAGCGGGATGGAATGAGCAGTTCTTC. Its protein product is CASSPTGLAGWNEQFF.

V gene TRBV23-1 combines with J gene TRBJ2-1; 9 nucleotides align to TRBD2. TRBV23-1 qualifies as an ORF whose function is uncertain. V was clipped by 2 bases and J by 0 bases; unmatched bases: 8. The CDR3 runs to 18 residues. The CDR3 region is CASSQRSLLAGSYNEQFF. For the CDR3, the DNA is TGCGCCAGCAGTCAACGATCCTTACTAGCGGGCTCCTACAATGAGCAGTTCTTC.